One and the same sample provided the 11 T cell receptor beta chains below, sequenced in a study of blood T cell repertoires in COVID-19. The data were produced by immunoSEQ multiplex PCR, yet TCRdb's version contains in-frame clones alone and is incomplete. The profile shows roughly 120,000 clones, more than 60% of them singletons. The sample comprised peripheral blood. These receptors originate from a man aged 50 to 60 with acute or convalescent COVID-19.

This chain links TRBV5-6 with TRBJ1-2, with D unclear. The CDR3 length is 14 residues. CDR1 and CDR2 from the germline V gene are SGHDT and YYEEEE. V lost 2 bases, J lost 0 bases, and 8 bases lay in between. The CDR3 loop is CASSFSSSNYGYTF. In nucleotides, the CDR3 is TGTGCCAGCAGCTTTAGTTCGTCTAACTATGGCTACACCTTC.

The table lists this clone with a count of one. This chain joins TRBV28 and TRBJ2-7; TRBD1 might be the D (5 bases). CDR3 length: 13 residues. Deletions cut 6 bases from V and 2 bases from J, with 11 bases between. Germline-derived CDR1 and CDR2 are MDHEN and SYDVKM. CDR3 in amino acids: CASSLGAPYEQYF. In DNA, the CDR3 is TGTGCCAGCAGCCTAGGGGCCCCCTACGAGCAGTACTTC.

This clone occurred a few times. The chain recombines TRBV28 with TRBJ2-7; tentative D call: TRBD2 (6 bases). V was shortened by 6 bases and J by 0 bases, with 15 bases between the two germline ends. The CDR3 has 15 amino acids. From germline, CDR1 is MDHEN and CDR2 SYDVKM. The CDR3 here is CASRSGAISSYEQYF. The CDR3, as DNA: TGTGCCAGCAGATCGGGAGCAATAAGCTCCTACGAGCAGTACTTC.

This chain uses TRBV19 with TRBJ2-1, with a tentative D call TRBD2 (6 bases). V lost 3 bases and J lost 0, with 9 bases in between. Per the germline V gene, CDR1 is LNHDA and CDR2 is SQIVND (reference sequence). This CDR3 spans 15 amino acids. Written as DNA, the CDR3 is TGTGCCAGTAGTATTTTAGCGGTCTCCTACAATGAGCAGTTCTTC. This encodes CASSILAVSYNEQFF.

The V gene is TRBV5-5, the J gene TRBJ2-3, with 8 nucleotides matching TRBD1. The trim removed 4 bases at V and 0 bases at J, leaving 4 bases unmatched. Per the germline V gene, CDR1 is SGHKS and CDR2 is YYEKEE (reference sequence). The CDR3 contains 15 residues. The DNA for the CDR3 is TGTGCCAGCAGCCCTCGGACAGGGAGCACAGATACGCAGTATTTT. Its protein product is CASSPRTGSTDTQYF. The whole variable domain, filled in from reference TRBV5-5 and TRBJ2-3, reads DAGVTQSPTHLIKTRGQQVTLRCSPISGHKSVSWYQQVLGQGPQFIFQYYEKEERGRGNFPDRFSARQFPNYSSELNVNALLLGDSALYLCASSPRTGSTDTQYFGPGTRLTVL.

This chain connects TRBV3-1 (or the pseudogene TRBV3-2) to TRBJ2-7, with 13 bases lining up with TRBD2. Germline loops: CDR1 LGHDT, CDR2 YNNKEL (reference sequence). J gave up 5 bases and V 2 bases, and 6 bases lay outside the gene matches. The CDR3 runs to 16 residues. CDR3 nucleotides: TGTGCCAGCAGCCAACGGACTAGCGGGAGTACAGACGAGCAGTACTTC. Amino acid sequence: CASSQRTSGSTDEQYF.

In this sample, this clone turned up once. The rearrangement links TRBV5-4 to TRBJ2-3, with a tentative D call TRBD1 (6 bases). This CDR3 is 16 amino acids long. Trimming pared 2 bases from V and 0 bases from J, leaving 13 bases between. Germline V gene lookup returns CDR1 SGHNT and CDR2 YYREEE (reference sequence). Here the CDR3 reads CASSFGQTRSTDTQYF. The CDR3 bases are TGTGCCAGCAGCTTTGGACAGACCCGTAGCACAGATACGCAGTATTTT.

This sequence joins TRBV11-3 and TRBJ2-3, with D unclear. The CDR3 extends over 14 amino acids. Trimming took off 1 base at V and 2 bases at J, with 7 bases between the two ends. CDR1 and CDR2 from the germline V gene are SGHNT and YENEEA. The CDR3 coding sequence is TGTGCCAGCAGCTTAGGACACCTCACAGATACGCAGTATTTT. Its translation is CASSLGHLTDTQYF. Full variable domain (remainder filled in from reference TRBV11-3 and TRBJ2-3): EAGVVQSPRYKIIEKKQPVAFWCNPISGHNTLYWYLQNLGQGPELLIRYENEEAVDDSQLPKDRFSAERLKGVDSTLKIQPAELGDSAVYLCASSLGHLTDTQYFGPGTRLTVL.

This sequence joins TRBV9 and TRBJ2-3, with TRBD2 matching 7 bases. V was pared by 0 bases and J by 5 bases, with 9 bases of the junction left unmatched. The CDR3 totals 16 residues. Germline-derived CDR1 and CDR2 are SGDLS and YYNGEE. The CDR3 region is CASSVVVSGLRDTQYF. CDR3 DNA sequence: TGTGCCAGCAGCGTAGTGGTTAGCGGGCTGCGAGATACGCAGTATTTT.

V gene TRBV4-2 combines with J gene TRBJ2-3; weak D call: TRBD2 (6 bases). The CDR3 is 15 amino acids. V lost 0 bases and J 10 bases, leaving 17 bases between the germline ends. The germline V gene has CDR1 LGHNA and CDR2 YNFKEQ. CDR3 coding DNA: TGTGCCAGCAGCCAAGAGGTGCGGGACCCGGCATCGCAGTATTTT. Translation gives CASSQEVRDPASQYF.

The chain employs TRBV7-7 and TRBJ2-1; 9 positions match TRBD2. CDR1 is SSHAT, CDR2 FNYEAQ, per germline (reference sequence). The CDR3 runs to 17 residues. After removal of 3 bases from V and 6 bases from J, the junction contained 12 bases not matched to a gene. CDR3 sequence: CASSLLAGASGGNEQFF. The CDR3 DNA follows: TGTGCCAGCAGCTTGTTAGCGGGGGCCTCAGGTGGCAATGAGCAGTTCTTC.